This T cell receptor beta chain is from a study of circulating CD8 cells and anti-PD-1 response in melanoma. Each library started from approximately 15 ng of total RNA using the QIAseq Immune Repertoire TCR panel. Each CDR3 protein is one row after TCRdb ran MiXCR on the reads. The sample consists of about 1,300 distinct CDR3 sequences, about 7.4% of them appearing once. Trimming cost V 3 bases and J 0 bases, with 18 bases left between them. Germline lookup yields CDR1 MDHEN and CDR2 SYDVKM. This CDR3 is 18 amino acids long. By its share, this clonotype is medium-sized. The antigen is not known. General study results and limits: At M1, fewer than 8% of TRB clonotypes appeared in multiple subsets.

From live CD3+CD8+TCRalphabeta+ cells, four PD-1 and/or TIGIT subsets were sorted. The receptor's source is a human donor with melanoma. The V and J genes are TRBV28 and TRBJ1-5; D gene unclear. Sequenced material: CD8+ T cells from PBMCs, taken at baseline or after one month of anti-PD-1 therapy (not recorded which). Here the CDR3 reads CASSFLLVDSTSNQPQHF. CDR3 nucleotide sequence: TGTGCCAGCAGTTTCCTGCTTGTGGACTCAACTAGCAATCAGCCCCAGCATTTT. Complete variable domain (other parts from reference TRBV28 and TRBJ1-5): DVKVTQSSRYLVKRTGEKVFLECVQDMDHENMFWYRQDPGLGLRLIYFSYDVKMKEKGDIPEGYSVSREKKERFSLILESASTNQTSMYLCASSFLLVDSTSNQPQHFGDGTRLSIL.